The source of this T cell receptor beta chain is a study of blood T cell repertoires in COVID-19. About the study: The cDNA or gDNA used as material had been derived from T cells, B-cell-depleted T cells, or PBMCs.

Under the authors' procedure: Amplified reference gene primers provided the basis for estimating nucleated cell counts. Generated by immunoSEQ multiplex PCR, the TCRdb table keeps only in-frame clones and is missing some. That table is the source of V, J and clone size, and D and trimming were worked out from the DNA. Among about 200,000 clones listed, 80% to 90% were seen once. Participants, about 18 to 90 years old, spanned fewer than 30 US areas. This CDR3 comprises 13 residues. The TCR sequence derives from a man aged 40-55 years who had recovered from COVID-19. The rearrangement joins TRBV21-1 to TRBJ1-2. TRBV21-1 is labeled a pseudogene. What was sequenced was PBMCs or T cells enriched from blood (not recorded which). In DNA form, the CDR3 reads TGTGCCAGCAGCAAAGTGGGGGAGGGTGGCTACACCTTC. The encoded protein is CASSKVGEGGYTF.